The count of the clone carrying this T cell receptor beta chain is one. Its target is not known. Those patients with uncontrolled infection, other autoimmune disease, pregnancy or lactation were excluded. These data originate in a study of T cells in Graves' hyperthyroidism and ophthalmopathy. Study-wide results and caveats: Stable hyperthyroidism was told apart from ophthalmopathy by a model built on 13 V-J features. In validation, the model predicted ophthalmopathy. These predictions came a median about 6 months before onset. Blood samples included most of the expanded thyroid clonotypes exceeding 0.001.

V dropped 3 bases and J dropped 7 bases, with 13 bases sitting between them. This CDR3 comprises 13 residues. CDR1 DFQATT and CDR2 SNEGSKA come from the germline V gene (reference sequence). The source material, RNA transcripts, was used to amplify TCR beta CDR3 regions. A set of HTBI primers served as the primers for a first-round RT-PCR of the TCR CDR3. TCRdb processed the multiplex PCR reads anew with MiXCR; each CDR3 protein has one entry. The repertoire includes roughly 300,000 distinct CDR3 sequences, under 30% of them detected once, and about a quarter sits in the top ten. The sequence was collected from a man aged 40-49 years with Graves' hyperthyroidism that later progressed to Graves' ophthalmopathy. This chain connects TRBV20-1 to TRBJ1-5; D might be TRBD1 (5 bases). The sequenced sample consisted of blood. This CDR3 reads CSARTRRDQPQHF. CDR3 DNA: TGCAGTGCTAGGACCCGGCGGGACCAGCCCCAGCATTTT.